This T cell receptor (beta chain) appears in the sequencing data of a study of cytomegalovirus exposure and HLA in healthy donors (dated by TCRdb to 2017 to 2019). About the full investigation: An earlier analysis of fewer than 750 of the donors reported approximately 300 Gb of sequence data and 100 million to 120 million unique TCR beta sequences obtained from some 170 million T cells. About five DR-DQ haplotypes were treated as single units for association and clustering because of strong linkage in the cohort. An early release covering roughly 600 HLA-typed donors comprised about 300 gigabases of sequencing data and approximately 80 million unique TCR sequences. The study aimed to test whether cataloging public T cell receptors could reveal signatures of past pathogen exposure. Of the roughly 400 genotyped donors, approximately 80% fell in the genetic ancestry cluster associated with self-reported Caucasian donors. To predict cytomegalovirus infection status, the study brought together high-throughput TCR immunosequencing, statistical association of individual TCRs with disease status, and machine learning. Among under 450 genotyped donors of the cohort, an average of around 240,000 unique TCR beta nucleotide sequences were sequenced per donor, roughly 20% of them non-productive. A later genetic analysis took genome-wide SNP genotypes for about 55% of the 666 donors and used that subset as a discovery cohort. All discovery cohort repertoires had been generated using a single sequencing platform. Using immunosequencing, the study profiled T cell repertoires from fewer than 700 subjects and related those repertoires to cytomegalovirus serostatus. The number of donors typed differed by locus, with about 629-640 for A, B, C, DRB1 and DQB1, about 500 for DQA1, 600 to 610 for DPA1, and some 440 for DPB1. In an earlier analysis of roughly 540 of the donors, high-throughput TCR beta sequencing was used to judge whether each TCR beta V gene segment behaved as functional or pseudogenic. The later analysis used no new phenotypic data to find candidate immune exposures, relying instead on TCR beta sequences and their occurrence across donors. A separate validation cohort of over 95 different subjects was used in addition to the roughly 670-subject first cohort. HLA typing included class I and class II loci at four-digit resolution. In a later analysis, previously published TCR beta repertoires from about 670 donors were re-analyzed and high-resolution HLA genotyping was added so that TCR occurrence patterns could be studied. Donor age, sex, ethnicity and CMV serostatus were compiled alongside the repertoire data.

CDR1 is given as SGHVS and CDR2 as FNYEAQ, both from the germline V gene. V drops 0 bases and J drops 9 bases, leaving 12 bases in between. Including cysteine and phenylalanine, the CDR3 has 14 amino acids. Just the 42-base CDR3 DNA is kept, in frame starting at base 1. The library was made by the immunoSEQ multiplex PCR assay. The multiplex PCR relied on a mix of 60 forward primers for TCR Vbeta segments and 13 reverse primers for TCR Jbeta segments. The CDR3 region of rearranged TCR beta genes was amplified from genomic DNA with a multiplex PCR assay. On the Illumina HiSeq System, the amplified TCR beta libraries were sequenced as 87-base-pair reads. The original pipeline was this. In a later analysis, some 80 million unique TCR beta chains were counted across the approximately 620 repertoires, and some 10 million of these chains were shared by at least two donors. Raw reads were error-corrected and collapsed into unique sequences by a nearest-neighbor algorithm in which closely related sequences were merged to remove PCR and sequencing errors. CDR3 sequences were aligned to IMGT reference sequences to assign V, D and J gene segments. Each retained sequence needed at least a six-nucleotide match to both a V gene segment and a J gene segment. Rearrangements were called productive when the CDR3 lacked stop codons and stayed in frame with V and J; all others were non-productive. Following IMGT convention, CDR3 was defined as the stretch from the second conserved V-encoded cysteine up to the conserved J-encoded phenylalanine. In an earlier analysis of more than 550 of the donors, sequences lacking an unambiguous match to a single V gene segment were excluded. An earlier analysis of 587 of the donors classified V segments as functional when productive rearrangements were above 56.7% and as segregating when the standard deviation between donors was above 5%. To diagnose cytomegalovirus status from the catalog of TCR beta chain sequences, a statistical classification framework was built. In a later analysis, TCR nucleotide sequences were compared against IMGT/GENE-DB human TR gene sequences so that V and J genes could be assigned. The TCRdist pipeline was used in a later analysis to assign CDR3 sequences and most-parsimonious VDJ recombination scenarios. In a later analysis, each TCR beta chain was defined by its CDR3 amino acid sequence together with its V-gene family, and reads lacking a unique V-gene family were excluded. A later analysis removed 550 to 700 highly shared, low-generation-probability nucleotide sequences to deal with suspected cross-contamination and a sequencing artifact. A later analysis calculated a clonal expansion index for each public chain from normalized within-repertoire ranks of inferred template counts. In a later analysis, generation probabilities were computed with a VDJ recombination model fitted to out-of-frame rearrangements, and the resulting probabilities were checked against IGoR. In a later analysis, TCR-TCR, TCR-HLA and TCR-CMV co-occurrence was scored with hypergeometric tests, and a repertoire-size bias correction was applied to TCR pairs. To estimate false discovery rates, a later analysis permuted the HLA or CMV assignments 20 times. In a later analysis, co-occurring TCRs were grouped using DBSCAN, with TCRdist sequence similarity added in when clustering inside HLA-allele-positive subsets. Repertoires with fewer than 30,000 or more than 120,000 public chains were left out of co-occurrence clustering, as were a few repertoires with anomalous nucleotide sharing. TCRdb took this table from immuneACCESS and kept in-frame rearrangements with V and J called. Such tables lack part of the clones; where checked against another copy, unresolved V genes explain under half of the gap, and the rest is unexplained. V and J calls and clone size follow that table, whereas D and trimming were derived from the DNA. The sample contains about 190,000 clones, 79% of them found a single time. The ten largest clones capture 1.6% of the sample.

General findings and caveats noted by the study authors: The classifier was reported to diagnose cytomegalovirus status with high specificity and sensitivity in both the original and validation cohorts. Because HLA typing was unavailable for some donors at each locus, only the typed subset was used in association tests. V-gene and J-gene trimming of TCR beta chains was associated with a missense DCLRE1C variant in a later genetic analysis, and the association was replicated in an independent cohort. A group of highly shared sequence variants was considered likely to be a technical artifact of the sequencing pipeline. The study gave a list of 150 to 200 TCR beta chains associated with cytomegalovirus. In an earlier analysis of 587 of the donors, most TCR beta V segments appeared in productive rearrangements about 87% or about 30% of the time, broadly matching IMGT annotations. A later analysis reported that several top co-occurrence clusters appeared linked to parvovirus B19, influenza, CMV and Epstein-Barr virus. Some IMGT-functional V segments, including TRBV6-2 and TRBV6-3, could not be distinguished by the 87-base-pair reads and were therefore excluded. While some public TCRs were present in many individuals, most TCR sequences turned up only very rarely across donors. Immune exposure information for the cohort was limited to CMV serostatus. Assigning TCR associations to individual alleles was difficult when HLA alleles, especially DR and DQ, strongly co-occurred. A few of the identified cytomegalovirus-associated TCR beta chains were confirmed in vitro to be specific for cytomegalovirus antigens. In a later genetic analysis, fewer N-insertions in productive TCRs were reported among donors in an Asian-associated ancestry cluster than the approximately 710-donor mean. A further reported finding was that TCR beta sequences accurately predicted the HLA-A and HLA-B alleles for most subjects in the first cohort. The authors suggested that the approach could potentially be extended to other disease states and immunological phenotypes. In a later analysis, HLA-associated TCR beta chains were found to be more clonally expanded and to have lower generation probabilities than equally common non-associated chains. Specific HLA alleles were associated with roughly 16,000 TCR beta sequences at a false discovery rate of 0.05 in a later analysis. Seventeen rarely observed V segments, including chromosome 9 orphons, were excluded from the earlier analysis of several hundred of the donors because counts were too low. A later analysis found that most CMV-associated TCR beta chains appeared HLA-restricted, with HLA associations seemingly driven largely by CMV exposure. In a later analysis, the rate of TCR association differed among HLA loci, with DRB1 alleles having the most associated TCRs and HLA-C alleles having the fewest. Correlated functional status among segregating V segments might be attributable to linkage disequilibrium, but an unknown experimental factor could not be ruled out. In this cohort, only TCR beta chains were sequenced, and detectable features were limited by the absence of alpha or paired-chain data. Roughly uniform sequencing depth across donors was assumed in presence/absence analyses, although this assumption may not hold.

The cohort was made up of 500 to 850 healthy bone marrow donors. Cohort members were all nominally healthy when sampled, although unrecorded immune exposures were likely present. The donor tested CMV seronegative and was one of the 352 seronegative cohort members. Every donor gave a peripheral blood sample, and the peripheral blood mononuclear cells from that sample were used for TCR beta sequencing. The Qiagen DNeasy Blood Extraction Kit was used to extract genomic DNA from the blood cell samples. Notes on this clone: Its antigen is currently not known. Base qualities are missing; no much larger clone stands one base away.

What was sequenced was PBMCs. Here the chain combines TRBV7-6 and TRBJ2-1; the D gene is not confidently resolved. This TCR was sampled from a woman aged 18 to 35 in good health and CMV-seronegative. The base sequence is TGTGCCAGCAGCTTAGCCGGGTTTGGGTCTGAGCAGTTCTTC. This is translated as CASSLAGFGSEQFF.